This TCR beta chain emerged from a study of T-cell reconstitution after alpha-beta-depleted transplantation in children. General study results and limits: The main origin of T-cell counts and diversity one year after transplant was newly produced T cells. Reports say that about two months after transplant, the alpha-beta T cells came out of several hundred graft clones that had expanded. Surviving recipient T cells and thymic progenitors produced the high day-60 TCRbeta diversity seen in some patients.

Unique molecular identifiers featured in how the TCRbeta library was prepared. MiXCR, applied by TCRdb to the PCR reads, yields one record per CDR3 protein. The sample consists of hundreds of thousands of distinct CDR3 sequences, 6% to 10% of them appearing once. Trimming removed 5 bases from V and 3 bases from J; junction bases left unmatched: 9. The CDR3 has 16 residues. This clonotype has ten or more counts. Its antigen is as yet unknown. The chain links TRBV12-3 or TRBV12-4 to TRBJ2-1, with TRBD2 matching 8 bases. The sequencing here drew on peripheral blood, taken 360 days after TCRalphabeta/CD19-depleted stem cell transplant. This sequence originates from a female patient aged 2-15 years who had a stem cell transplant for Fanconi anemia, so the T cells may come from the graft donor. CDR3 in amino acids: CASSPPLAGSYNEQFF. CDR3 nucleotide sequence: TGTGCCAGCAGTCCCCCTTTAGCGGGGAGCTACAATGAGCAGTTCTTC.